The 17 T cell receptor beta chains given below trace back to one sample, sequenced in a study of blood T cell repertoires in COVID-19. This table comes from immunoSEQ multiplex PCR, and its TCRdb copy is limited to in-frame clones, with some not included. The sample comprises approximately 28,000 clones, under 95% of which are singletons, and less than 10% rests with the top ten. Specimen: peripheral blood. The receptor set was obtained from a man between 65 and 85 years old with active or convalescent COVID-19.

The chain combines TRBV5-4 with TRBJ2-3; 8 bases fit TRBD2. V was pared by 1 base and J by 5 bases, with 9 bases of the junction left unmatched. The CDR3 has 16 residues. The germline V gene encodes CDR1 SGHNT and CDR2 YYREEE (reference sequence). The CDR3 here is CASSLMGRGAKDTQYF. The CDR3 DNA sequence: TGTGCCAGCAGCTTGATGGGGCGGGGGGCTAAAGATACGCAGTATTTT.

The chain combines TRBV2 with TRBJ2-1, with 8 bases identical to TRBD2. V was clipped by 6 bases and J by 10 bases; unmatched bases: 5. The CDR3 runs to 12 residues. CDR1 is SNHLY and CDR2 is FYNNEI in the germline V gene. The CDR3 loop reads CASRREGLEQFF. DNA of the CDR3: TGTGCCAGCAGACGGGAGGGCCTGGAGCAGTTCTTC.

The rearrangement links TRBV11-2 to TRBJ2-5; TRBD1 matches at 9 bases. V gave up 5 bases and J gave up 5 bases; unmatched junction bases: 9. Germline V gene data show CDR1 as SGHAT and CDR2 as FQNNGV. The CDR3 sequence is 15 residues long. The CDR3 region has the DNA TGTGCCAGCAGCCAGGGACAGGGTAATGGGGAGACCCAGTACTTC. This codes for CASSQGQGNGETQYF.

The CDR3 nucleotides read TGTGCCAGCAGTTTAGGCGGACAGGGGATTAGGTACGAGCAGTACTTC. This sequence encodes CASSLGGQGIRYEQYF. This sequence joins TRBV28 and TRBJ2-7, with 9 nucleotides matching TRBD1. The CDR3 totals 16 residues. V trimming: 2 bases; J trimming: 4 bases; junction bases outside the gene matches: 9. Germline V gene data show CDR1 as MDHEN and CDR2 as SYDVKM. Full variable domain (rest looked up from reference TRBV28 and TRBJ2-7): DVKVTQSSRYLVKRTGEKVFLECVQDMDHENMFWYRQDPGLGLRLIYFSYDVKMKEKGDIPEGYSVSREKKERFSLILESASTNQTSMYLCASSLGGQGIRYEQYFGPGTRLTVT.

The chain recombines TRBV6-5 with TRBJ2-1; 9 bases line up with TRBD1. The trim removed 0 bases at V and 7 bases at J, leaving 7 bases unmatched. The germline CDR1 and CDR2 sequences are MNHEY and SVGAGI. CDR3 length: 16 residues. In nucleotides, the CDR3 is TGTGCCAGCAGTTACTCCGGGACAGGGAGATGGAATGAGCAGTTCTTC. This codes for CASSYSGTGRWNEQFF.

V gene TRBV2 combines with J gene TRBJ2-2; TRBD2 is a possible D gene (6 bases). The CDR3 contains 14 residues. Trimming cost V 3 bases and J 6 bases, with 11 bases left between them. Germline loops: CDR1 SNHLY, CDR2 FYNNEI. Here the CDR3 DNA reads TGTGCCAGCAGTGAGGAGGGCCTCGCCGGGGAGCTGTTTTTT. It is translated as CASSEEGLAGELFF.

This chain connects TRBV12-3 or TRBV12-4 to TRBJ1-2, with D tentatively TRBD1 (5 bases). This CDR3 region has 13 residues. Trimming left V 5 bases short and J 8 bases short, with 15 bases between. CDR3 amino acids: CASSLQVRMGYTF. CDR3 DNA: TGTGCCAGCAGTCTACAGGTTAGAATGGGCTACACCTTC.

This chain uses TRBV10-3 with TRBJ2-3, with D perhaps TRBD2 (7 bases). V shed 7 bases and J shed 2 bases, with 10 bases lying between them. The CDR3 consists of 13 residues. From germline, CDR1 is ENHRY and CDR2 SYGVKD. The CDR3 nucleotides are TGTGCCATCATGGCGGGGGCCACAGATACGCAGTATTTT. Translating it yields CAIMAGATDTQYF.

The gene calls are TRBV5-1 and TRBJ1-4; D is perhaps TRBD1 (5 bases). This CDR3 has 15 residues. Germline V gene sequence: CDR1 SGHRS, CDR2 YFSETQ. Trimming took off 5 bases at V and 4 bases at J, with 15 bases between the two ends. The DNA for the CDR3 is TGCGCCAGCAGTTCAGATGGACACCGTAATGAAAAACTGTTTTTT. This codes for CASSSDGHRNEKLFF.

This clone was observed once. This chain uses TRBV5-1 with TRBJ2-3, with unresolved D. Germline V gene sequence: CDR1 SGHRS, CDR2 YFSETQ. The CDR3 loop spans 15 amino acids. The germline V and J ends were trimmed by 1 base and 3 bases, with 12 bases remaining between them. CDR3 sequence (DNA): TGCGCCAGCAGCTTGTCCGGGTTATCGACAGATACGCAGTATTTT. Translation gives CASSLSGLSTDTQYF.

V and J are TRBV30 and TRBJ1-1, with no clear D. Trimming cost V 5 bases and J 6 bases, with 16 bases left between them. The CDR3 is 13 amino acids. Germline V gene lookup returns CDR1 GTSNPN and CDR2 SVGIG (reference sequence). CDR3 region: CAWGSLGEAEAFF. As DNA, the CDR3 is TGTGCCTGGGGGTCCCTGGGAGAGGCTGAAGCTTTCTTT. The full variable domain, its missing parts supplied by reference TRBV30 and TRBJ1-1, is SQTIHQWPATLVQPVGSPLSLECTVEGTSNPNLYWYRQAAGRGLQLLFYSVGIGQISSEVPQNLSASRPQDRQFILSSKKLLLSDSGFYLCAWGSLGEAEAFFGQGTRLTVV.

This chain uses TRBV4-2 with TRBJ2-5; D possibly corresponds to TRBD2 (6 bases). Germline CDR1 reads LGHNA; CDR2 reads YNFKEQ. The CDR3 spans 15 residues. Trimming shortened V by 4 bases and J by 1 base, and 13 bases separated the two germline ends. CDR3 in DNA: TGTGCCAGCAGCCCTACGAGTAGCGGCCAAGAGACCCAGTACTTC. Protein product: CASSPTSSGQETQYF.

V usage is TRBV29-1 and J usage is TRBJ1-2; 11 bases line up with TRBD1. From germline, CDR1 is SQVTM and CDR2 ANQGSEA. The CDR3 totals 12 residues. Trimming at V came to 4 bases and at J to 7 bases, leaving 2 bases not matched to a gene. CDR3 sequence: CSVGDRGSGYTF. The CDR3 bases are TGCAGCGTTGGGGACAGGGGGTCTGGCTACACCTTC. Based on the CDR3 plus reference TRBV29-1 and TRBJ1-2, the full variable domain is SAVISQKPSRDICQRGTSLTIQCQVDSQVTMMFWYRQQPGQSLTLIATANQGSEATYESGFVIDKFPISRPNLTFSTLTVSNMSPEDSSIYLCSVGDRGSGYTFGSGTRLTVV.

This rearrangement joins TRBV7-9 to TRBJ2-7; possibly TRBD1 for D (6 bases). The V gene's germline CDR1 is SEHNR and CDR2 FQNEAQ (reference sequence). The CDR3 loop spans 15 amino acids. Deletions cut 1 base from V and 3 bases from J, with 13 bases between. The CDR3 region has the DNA TGTGCCAGCAGCTTAGGTGACAGGAACCACTACGAGCAGTACGTC. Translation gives CASSLGDRNHYEQYV.

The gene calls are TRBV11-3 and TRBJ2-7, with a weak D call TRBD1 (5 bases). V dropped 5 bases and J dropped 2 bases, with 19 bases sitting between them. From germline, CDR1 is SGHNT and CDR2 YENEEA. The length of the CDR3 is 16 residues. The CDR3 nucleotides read TGTGCCAGCAGCCCAACCAACAGGTTTAGCCCCTACGAGCAGTACGTC. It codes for CASSPTNRFSPYEQYV.

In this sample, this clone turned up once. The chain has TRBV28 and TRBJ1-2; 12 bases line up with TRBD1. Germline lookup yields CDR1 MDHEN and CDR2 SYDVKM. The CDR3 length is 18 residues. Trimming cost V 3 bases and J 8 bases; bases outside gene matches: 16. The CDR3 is CASSFIGGQGASSGGYTF. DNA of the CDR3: TGTGCCAGCAGTTTCATTGGGGGACAGGGGGCTTCTTCGGGCGGCTACACCTTC.

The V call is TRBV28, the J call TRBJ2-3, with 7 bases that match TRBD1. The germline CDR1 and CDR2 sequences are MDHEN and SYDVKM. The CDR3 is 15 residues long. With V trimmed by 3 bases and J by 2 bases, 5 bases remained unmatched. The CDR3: CASSLGQSHTDTQYF. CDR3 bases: TGTGCCAGCAGTTTGGGACAGAGTCACACAGATACGCAGTATTTT.